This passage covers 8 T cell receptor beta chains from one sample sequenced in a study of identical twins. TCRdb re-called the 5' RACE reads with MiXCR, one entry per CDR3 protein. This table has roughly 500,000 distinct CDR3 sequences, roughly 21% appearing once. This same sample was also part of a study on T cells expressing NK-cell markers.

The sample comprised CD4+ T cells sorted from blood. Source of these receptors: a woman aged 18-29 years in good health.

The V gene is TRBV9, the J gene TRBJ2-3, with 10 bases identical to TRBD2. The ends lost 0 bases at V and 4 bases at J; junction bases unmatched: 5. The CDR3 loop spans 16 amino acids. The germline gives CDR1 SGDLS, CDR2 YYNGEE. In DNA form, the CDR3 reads TGTGCCAGCAGCGTAGACAGCGGGGGGGCCGCAGATACGCAGTATTTT. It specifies CASSVDSGGAADTQYF.

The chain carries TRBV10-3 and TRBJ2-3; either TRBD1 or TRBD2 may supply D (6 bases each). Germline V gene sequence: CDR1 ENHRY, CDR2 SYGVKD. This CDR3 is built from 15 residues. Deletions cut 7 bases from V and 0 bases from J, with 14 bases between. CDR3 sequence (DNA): TGTGCCATCACCCCCTTGGGGGGCAGCACAGATACGCAGTATTTT. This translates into CAITPLGGSTDTQYF.

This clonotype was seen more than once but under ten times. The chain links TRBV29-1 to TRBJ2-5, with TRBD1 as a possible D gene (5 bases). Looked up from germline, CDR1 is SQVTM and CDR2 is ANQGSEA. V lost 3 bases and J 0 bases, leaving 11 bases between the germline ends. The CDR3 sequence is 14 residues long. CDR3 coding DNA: TGCAGCGTTGATCACAGGTTGTACCAAGAGACCCAGTACTTC. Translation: CSVDHRLYQETQYF. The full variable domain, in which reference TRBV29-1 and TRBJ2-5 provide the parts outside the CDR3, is SAVISQKPSRDICQRGTSLTIQCQVDSQVTMMFWYRQQPGQSLTLIATANQGSEATYESGFVIDKFPISRPNLTFSTLTVSNMSPEDSSIYLCSVDHRLYQETQYFGPGTRLLVL.

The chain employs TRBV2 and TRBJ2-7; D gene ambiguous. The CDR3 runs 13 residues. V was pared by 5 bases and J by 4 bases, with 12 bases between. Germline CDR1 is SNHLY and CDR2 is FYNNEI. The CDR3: CASSTQVGYEQYF. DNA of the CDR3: TGTGCCAGCAGTACCCAAGTCGGGTACGAGCAGTACTTC.

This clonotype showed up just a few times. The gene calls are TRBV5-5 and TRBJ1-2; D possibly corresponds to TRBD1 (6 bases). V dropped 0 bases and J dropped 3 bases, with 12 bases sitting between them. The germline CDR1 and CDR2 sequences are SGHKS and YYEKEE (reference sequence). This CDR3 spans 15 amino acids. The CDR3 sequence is CASSLEGQGYYGYTF. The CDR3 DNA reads TGTGCCAGCAGCTTGGAAGGGCAGGGGTACTATGGCTACACCTTC.

The CDR3: CASSPWAGGDTEAFF. DNA of the CDR3: TGTGCCAGCAGCCCATGGGCAGGGGGTGACACTGAAGCTTTCTTT. The gene calls are TRBV7-9 and TRBJ1-1; TRBD1 agrees at 7 bases. V gave up 5 bases and J gave up 3 bases; unmatched junction bases: 9. Germline V gene data show CDR1 as SEHNR and CDR2 as FQNEAQ (reference sequence). The CDR3 consists of 15 residues.

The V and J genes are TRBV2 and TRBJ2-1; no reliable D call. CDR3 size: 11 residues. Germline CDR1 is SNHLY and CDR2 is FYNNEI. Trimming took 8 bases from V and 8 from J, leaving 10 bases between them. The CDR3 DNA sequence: TGTGCCAGCCTCCCTGCCGATGAGCAGTTCTTC. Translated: CASLPADEQFF.

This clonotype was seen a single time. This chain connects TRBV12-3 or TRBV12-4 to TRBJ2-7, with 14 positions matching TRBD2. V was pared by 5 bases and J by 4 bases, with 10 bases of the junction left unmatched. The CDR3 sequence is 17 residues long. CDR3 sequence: CASSGPGLAGEVYEQYF. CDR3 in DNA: TGTGCCAGCAGTGGGCCGGGACTAGCGGGAGAAGTGTACGAGCAGTACTTC.